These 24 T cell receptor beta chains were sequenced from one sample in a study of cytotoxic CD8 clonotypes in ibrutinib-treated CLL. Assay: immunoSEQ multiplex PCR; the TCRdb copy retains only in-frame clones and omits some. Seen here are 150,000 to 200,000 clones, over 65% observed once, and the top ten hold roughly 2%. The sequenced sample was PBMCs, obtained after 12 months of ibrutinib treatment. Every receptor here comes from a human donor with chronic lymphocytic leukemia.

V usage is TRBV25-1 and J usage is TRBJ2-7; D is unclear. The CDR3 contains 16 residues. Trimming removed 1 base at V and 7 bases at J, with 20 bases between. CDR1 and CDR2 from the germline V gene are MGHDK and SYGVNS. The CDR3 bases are TGTGCCAGCAGTGAATTAAAGTTGGACCCACCTCCGGAGCAGTACTTC. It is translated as CASSELKLDPPPEQYF.

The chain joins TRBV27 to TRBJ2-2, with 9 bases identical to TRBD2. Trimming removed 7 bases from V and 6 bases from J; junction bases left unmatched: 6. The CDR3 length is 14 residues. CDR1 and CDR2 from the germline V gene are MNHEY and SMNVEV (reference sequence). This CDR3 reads CASTTGTSSGELFF. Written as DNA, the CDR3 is TGTGCCAGCACCACCGGGACTAGCTCCGGGGAGCTGTTTTTT.

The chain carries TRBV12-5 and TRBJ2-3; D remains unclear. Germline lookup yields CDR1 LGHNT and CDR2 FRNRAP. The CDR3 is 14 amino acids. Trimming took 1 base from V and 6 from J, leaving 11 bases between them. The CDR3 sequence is CASGLGYTGDTQYF. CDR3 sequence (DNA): TGTGCTAGTGGTTTGGGTTATACTGGGGATACGCAGTATTTT.

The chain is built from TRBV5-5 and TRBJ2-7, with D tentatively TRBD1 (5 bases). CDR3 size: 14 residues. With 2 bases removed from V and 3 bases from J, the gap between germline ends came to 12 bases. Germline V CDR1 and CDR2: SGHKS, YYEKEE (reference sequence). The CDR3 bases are TGTGCCAGCAGCTTCCTCCAGGGCCACTACGAGCAGTACTTC. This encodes CASSFLQGHYEQYF.

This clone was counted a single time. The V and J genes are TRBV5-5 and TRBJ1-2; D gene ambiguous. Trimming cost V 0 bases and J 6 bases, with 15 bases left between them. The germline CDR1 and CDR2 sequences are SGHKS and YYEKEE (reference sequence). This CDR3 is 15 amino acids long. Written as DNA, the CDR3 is TGTGCCAGCAGCTTGGCCCTTCTGCCTATGGATGGCTACACCTTC. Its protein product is CASSLALLPMDGYTF.

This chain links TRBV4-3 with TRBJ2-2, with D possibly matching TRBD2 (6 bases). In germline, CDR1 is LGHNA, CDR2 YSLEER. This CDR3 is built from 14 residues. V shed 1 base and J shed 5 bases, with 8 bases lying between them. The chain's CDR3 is CASSQAGATGELFF. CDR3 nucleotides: TGCGCCAGCAGCCAAGCGGGAGCTACCGGGGAGCTGTTTTTT.

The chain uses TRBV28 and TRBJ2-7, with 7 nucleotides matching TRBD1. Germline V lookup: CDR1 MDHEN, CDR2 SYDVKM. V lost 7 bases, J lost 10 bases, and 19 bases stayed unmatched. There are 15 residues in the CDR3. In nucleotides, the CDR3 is TGTGCCAGCACCCCAGGGGGTCTCGACAGCAACCTTCAGTACTTC. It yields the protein CASTPGGLDSNLQYF.

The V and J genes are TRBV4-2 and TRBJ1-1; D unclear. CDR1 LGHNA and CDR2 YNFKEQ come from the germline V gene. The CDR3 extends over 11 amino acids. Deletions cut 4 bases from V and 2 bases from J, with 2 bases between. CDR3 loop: CASSRNTEAFF. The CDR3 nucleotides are TGTGCCAGCAGCCGCAACACTGAAGCTTTCTTT.

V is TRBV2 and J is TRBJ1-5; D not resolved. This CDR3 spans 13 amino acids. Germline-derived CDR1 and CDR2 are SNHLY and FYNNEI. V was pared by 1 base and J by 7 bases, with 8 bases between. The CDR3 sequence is CASSEGVWQPQHF. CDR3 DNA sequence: TGTGCCAGCAGTGAAGGGGTATGGCAGCCCCAGCATTTT.

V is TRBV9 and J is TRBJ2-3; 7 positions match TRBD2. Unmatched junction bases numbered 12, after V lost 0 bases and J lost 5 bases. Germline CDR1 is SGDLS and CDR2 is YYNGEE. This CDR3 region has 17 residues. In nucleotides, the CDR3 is TGTGCCAGCAGCGTAGTGGGAGGGAGCTCATCAGGAGATACGCAGTATTTT. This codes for CASSVVGGSSSGDTQYF. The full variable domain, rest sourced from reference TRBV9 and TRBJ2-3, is DSGVTQTPKHLITATGQRVTLRCSPRSGDLSVYWYQQSLDQGLQFLIQYYNGEERAKGNILERFSAQQFPDLHSELNLSSLELGDSALYFCASSVVGGSSSGDTQYFGPGTRLTVL.

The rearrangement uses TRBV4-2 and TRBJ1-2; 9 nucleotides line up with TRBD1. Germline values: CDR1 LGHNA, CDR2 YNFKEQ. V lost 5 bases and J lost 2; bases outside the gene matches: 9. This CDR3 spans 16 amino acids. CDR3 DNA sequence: TGTGCCAGCAGCTCAACCCTAGGACAGGGGAACTATGGCTACACCTTC. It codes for CASSSTLGQGNYGYTF.

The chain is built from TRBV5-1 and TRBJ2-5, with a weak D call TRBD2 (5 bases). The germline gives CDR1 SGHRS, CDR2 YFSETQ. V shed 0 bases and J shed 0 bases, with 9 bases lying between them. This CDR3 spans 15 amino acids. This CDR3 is CASSLGSGNQETQYF. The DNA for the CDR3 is TGCGCCAGCAGCTTGGGGTCGGGGAACCAAGAGACCCAGTACTTC. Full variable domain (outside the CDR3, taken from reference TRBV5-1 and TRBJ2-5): KAGVTQTPRYLIKTRGQQVTLSCSPISGHRSVSWYQQTPGQGLQFLFEYFSETQRNKGNFPGRFSGRQFSNSRSEMNVSTLELGDSALYLCASSLGSGNQETQYFGPGTRLLVL.

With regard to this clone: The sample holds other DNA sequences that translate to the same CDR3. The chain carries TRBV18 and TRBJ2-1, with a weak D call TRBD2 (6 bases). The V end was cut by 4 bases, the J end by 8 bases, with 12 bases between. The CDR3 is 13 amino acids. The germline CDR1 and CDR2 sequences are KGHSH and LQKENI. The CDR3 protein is CASSLRTGDEQFF. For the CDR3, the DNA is TGTGCCAGCTCACTACGTACGGGGGATGAGCAGTTCTTC.

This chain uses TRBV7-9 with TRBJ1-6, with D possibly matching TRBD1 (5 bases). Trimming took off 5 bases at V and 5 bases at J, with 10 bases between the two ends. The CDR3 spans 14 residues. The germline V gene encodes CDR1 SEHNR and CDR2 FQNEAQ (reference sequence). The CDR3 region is CASSRDSDNSPLHF. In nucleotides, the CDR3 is TGTGCCAGCAGCCGCGACAGCGATAATTCACCCCTCCACTTT.

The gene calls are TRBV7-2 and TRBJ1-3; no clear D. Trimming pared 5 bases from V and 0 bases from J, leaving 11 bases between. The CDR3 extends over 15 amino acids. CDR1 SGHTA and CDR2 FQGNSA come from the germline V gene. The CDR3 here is CASSPSGISGNTIYF. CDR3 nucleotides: TGTGCCAGCAGCCCTTCGGGGATCTCTGGAAACACCATATATTTT.

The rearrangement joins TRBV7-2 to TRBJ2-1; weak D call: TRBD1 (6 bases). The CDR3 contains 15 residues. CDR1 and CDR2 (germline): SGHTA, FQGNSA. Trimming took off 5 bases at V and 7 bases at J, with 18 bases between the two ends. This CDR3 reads CASSQTAGQGNEQFF. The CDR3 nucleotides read TGTGCCAGCAGCCAGACTGCAGGGCAGGGGAATGAGCAGTTCTTC.

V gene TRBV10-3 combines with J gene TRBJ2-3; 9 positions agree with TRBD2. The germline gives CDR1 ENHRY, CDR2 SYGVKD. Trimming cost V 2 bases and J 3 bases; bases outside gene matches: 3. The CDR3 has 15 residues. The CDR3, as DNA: TGTGCCATCAGTGAGGGCGGGGGGGCAACAGATACGCAGTATTTT. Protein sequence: CAISEGGGATDTQYF.

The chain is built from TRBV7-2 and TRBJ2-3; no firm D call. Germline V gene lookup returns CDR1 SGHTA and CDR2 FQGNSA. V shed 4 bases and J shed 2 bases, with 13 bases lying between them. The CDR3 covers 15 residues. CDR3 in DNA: TGTGCCAGCAGCTATCTAAAGGCCATCACAGATACGCAGTATTTT. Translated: CASSYLKAITDTQYF.

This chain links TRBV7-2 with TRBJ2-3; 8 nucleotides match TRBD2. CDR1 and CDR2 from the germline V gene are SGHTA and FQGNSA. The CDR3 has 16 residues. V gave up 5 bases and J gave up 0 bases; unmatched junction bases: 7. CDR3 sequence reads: CASSTGLAKSTDTQYF. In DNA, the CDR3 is TGTGCCAGCAGCACCGGACTAGCTAAGAGCACAGATACGCAGTATTTT.

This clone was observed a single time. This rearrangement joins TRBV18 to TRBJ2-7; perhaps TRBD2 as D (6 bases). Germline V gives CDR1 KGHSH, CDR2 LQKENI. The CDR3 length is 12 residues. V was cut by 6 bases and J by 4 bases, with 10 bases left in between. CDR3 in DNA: TGTGCCAGCTCGGACGGGAGATACGAGCAGTACTTC. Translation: CASSDGRYEQYF.

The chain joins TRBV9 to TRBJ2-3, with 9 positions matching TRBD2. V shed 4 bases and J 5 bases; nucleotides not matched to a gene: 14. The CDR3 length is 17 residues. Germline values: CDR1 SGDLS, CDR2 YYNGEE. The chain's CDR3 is CASSIRPAGGPEDTQYF. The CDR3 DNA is TGTGCCAGCAGCATACGCCCGGCGGGGGGGCCTGAAGATACGCAGTATTTT.

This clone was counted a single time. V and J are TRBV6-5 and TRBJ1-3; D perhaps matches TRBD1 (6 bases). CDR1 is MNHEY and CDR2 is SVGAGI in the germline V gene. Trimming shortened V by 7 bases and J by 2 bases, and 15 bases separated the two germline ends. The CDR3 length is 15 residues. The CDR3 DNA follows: TGTGCCAGCACGCCAGGACAGCACCCTGGAAACACCATATATTTT. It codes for CASTPGQHPGNTIYF.

The CDR3 protein is CASTSPPGSYEQYF. Written as DNA, the CDR3 is TGTGCCAGCACCTCCCCTCCCGGGTCCTACGAGCAGTACTTC. The V call is TRBV7-9, the J call TRBJ2-7; the D is unclear. The ends were cut back, 7 bases at V and 1 base at J, with 14 bases in the middle. The CDR3 is made up of 14 amino acids. The germline CDR1 and CDR2 sequences are SEHNR and FQNEAQ (reference sequence).

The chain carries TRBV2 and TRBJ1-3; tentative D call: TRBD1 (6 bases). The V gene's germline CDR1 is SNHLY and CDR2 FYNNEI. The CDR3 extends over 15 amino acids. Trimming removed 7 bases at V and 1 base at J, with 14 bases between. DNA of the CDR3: TGTGCCAGCATTGGCCAGGGGCTTTCTGGAAACACCATATATTTT. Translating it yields CASIGQGLSGNTIYF.